These T cell receptor beta chains were read from a single sample in a study of T cell changes during pregnancy in multiple sclerosis. Repertoires were generated with immunoSEQ multiplex PCR, while TCRdb's copy carries only in-frame clones and drops some. Altogether 90,000 or so clones are present, around 90% being singletons, with the ten largest covering more than 1.5%. This specimen was peripheral blood, taken in the first trimester of pregnancy. Receptors originate from a female donor with multiple sclerosis, enrolled in a pregnancy study. CDR3s include the opening cysteine and the closing phenylalanine or tryptophan. A D gene is named only where the DNA matches it firmly. Rows may omit the clone size; those that give it use once, few, many or a size class.

d_gene,v_gene,len,abundance,j_gene,CDR3aa,CDR3nt
TRBD1,TRBV5-4,16,-,TRBJ2-2,CASSLDSTGVTGELFF,TGTGCCAGCAGCTTGGATAGTACAGGGGTAACCGGGGAGCTGTTTTTT
TRBD1,TRBV11-2,14,-,TRBJ1-1,CASSPGQGNTEAFF,TGTGCCAGCAGCCCAGGACAGGGGAACACTGAAGCTTTCTTT
TRBD2,TRBV28,15,-,TRBJ2-7,CASSLGTSGTYEQYF,TGTGCCAGCAGTCTCGGGACTAGCGGGACCTACGAGCAGTACTTC
TRBD1,TRBV7-8,15,-,TRBJ2-7,CASSSRRDRLYEQYF,TGTGCCAGCAGCTCCAGACGGGACAGGCTCTACGAGCAGTACTTC
TRBD2,TRBV6-4,15,-,TRBJ2-1,CASSASGSVNNEQFF,TGTGCCAGCAGTGCAAGCGGGAGTGTTAACAATGAGCAGTTCTTC
-,TRBV7-8,13,once,TRBJ2-2,CASSLGLSVELFF,TGTGCCAGCAGCCTGGGACTGTCTGTGGAGCTGTTTTTT
TRBD1,TRBV5-1,16,-,TRBJ1-1,CASSLGRTGVNTEAFF,TGCGCCAGCAGCTTGGGTAGGACAGGGGTGAACACTGAAGCTTTCTTT
-,TRBV18,15,-,TRBJ2-5,CASSPRGAGGETQYF,TGTGCCAGCTCACCACGAGGAGCTGGAGGGGAGACCCAGTACTTC
TRBD2,TRBV4-2,16,-,TRBJ2-5,CASSQETGGRVETQYF,TGTGCCAGCAGCCAAGAAACTGGCGGGAGGGTGGAGACCCAGTACTTC
-,TRBV6-1,15,-,TRBJ2-7,CASSEAASETYEQYF,TGTGCCAGCAGTGAAGCGGCTTCGGAGACCTACGAGCAGTACTTC
-,TRBV4-1,13,-,TRBJ2-7,CASSQDLSYEQYF,TGCGCCAGCAGCCAAGACCTCTCCTACGAGCAGTACTTC
-,TRBV5-1,14,-,TRBJ2-3,CASSLAAGADTQYF,TGCGCCAGCAGCTTGGCCGCGGGCGCAGATACGCAGTATTTT
-,TRBV11-2,15,-,TRBJ2-1,CASRAGQGLHNEQFF,TGTGCCAGCCGCGCGGGCCAGGGGCTACACAATGAGCAGTTCTTC
TRBD1,TRBV5-1,16,once,TRBJ2-2,CASSLSPQGAGGELFF,TGCGCCAGCAGCTTGTCCCCACAGGGGGCTGGCGGGGAGCTGTTTTTT
-,TRBV5-1,15,-,TRBJ2-3,CASSLNGQTTDTQYF,TGCGCCAGCAGCTTAAACGGACAGACCACAGATACGCAGTATTTT
-,TRBV18,13,few,TRBJ1-2,CASSPIGESGYTF,TGTGCCAGCTCACCAATCGGGGAGAGTGGCTACACCTTC
TRBD1,TRBV7-8,18,-,TRBJ1-3,CASSLKRAGGDRGNTIYF,TGTGCCAGCAGCTTAAAGCGGGCAGGGGGAGATAGGGGAAACACCATATATTTT
-,TRBV7-2,13,-,TRBJ2-5,CASSLNARETQYF,TGTGCCAGCAGCTTGAACGCGAGGGAGACCCAGTACTTC
-,TRBV6-4,20,-,TRBJ2-7,CASSSQTRLHLNIPTYEQYF,TGTGCCAGCAGTTCTCAGACTAGGCTCCACCTAAATATACCCACCTACGAGCAGTACTTC
TRBD2,TRBV7-2,15,-,TRBJ2-7,CASSLAASGNYEQYF,TGTGCCAGCAGCTTAGCGGCTAGCGGGAACTACGAGCAGTACTTC
-,TRBV30,14,-,TRBJ1-2,CAWARPGFNYGYTF,TGTGCCTGGGCCCGACCAGGGTTTAACTATGGCTACACCTTC
TRBD1,TRBV18,15,-,TRBJ2-3,CASSPRDRVPDTQYF,TGTGCCAGCTCACCAAGGGACAGGGTGCCAGATACGCAGTATTTT
TRBD1,TRBV5-6,15,-,TRBJ1-4,CASSSRTGRYEKLFF,TGTGCCAGCAGCTCCAGGACAGGGAGATATGAAAAACTGTTTTTT
-,TRBV28,14,-,TRBJ1-2,CASSKTGSSYGYTF,TGTGCCAGTTCCAAAACAGGGAGTAGTTATGGCTACACCTTC
-,TRBV4-1,14,-,TRBJ1-5,CASSQASIGQPQHF,TGCGCCAGCAGCCAAGCAAGCATCGGTCAGCCCCAGCATTTT
-,TRBV5-1,17,-,TRBJ1-3,CASSLVPPGLSGNTIYF,TGCGCCAGCAGCTTGGTCCCCCCAGGCCTCTCTGGAAACACCATATATTTT
-,TRBV5-8,13,-,TRBJ2-2,CASSLLGAGELFF,TGTGCCAGCAGCTTGTTAGGGGCCGGGGAGCTGTTTTTT
-,TRBV2,11,-,TRBJ1-4,CASRLAEKLFF,TGTGCCAGCAGATTGGCTGAAAAACTGTTTTTT
-,TRBV7-9,14,-,TRBJ1-1,CASNPDSSNTEAFF,TGTGCCAGCAACCCGGACAGCTCGAACACTGAAGCTTTCTTT
-,TRBV29-1,8,-,TRBJ1-1,CSVLGAFF,TGCAGCGTCCTCGGAGCTTTCTTT
TRBD2,TRBV7-8,21,-,TRBJ2-3,CASSLVRSLSGGRGITDTQYF,TGTGCCAGCAGCTTAGTTCGAAGCCTCAGCGGCGGGAGAGGGATCACAGATACGCAGTATTTT
-,TRBV19,16,-,TRBJ1-1,CASSQGRGDMNTEAFF,TGTGCCAGTAGTCAAGGGAGGGGCGACATGAACACTGAAGCTTTCTTT